The clone carrying this T cell receptor (beta chain) was found a few times. Antigen specificity is unknown. This sample is part of a study of STAT5B mutations in CD4+ large granular lymphocyte leukemia. Overall study findings and caveats: CD4-sorted patient repertoires seemed more clonal than healthy CD4+ repertoires. Compared with healthy controls (2/35), patient top clones favored TRBV06 (8/27). Data were not HLA-matched across samples.

The CDR3 spans 14 residues. Trimming stripped 0 bases from V and 5 bases from J, with 8 bases between. CDR1 is SGHRS, CDR2 YFSETQ, per germline. Only in-frame clones appear in the TCRdb table, and some are missing; sequencing was by immunoSEQ multiplex PCR. The repertoire holds 23,000 or so clones, with approximately 71% as singletons. The receptor comes from a human donor in good health. Material: CD4+ T cells from blood buffy coats. The chain recombines TRBV5-1 with TRBJ2-2; a weak D match, TRBD2 (6 bases). CDR3 nucleotides: TGCGCCAGCAGCTTGGGGAGGGGAACCGGGGAGCTGTTTTTT. It is translated as CASSLGRGTGELFF.